The clone carrying this TCR beta chain was seen a few times. Antigen unknown. The data derive from a study of T-cell reconstitution after alpha-beta-depleted transplantation in children. The study, taken as a whole, reports: Among T cells one year after transplant, newly produced cells accounted for most counts and diversity. Several hundred expanded graft clones reportedly supplied alpha-beta T cells about two months after transplant. After transplant, high TCRbeta diversity at day 60 in some patients arose from surviving recipient T cells and thymic progenitors.

CDR3 length equals 14 residues. V shed 2 bases and J 6 bases; nucleotides not matched to a gene: 4. Germline-derived CDR1 and CDR2 are MNHEY and SVGEGT. Unique molecular identifiers were used to barcode this TCRbeta library. A single record per CDR3 protein comes from TCRdb applying MiXCR to the PCR reads. The table shows about 590,000 distinct CDR3 sequences, with 13% occurring only once. Sample: PBMCs, mostly from graft donor cells, taken 360 days after TCRalphabeta/CD19-depleted stem cell transplant. This receptor was obtained from a male patient aged 10 to 17 who had a stem cell transplant for acute myeloid leukemia, so the T cells may come from the graft donor. The V gene is TRBV6-2 or TRBV6-3, the J gene TRBJ1-1; the match to TRBD1 covers 9 bases. The CDR3 loop reads CASSYGTGFSEAFF. In DNA form, the CDR3 reads TGTGCCAGCAGTTACGGGACAGGGTTTTCTGAAGCTTTCTTT.